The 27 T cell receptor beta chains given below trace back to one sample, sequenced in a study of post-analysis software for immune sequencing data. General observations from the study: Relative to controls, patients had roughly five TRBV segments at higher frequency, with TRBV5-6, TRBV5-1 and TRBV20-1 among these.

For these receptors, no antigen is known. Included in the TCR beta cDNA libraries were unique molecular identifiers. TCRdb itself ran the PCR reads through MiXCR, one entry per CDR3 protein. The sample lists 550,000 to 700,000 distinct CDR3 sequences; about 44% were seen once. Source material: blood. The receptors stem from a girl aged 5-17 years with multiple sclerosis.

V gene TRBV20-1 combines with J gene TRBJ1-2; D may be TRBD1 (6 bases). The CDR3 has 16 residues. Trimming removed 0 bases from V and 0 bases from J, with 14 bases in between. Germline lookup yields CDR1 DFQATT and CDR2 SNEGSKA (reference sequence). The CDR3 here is CSAREETGKANYGYTF. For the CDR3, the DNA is TGCAGTGCTAGAGAAGAGACAGGAAAAGCTAACTATGGCTACACCTTC.

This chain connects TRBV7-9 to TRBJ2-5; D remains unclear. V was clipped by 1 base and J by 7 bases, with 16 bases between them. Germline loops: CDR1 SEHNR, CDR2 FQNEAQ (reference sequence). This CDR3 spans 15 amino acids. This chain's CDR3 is CASSLEGLSSATQYF. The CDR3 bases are TGTGCCAGCAGCTTAGAAGGGCTCTCGTCCGCGACCCAGTACTTC. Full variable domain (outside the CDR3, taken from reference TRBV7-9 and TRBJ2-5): DTGVSQNPRHKITKRGQNVTFRCDPISEHNRLYWYRQTLGQGPEFLTYFQNEAQLEKSRLLSDRFSAERPKGSFSTLEIQRTEQGDSAMYLCASSLEGLSSATQYFGPGTRLLVL.

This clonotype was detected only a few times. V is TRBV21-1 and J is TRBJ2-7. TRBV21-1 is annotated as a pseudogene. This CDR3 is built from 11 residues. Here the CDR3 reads CASEFGRSQYF. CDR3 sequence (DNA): TGTGCCAGCGAATTTGGTCGGTCGCAGTACTTC.

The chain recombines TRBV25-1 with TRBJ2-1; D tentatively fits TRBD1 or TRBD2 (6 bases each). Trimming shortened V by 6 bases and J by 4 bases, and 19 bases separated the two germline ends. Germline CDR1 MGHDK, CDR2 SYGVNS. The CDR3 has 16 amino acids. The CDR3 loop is CASSETGAQRYNEQFF. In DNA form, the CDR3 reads TGTGCCAGCAGCGAGACGGGGGCCCAAAGGTACAATGAGCAGTTCTTC.

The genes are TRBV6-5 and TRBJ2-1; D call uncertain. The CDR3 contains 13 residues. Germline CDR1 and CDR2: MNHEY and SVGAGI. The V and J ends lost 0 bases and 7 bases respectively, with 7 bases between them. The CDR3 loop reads CASSYSIGNEQFF. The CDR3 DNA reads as TGTGCCAGCAGTTACTCTATCGGGAATGAGCAGTTCTTC.

As DNA, the CDR3 is TGTGCCAGCAGTAGAGGCGGGATCGACAATGAGCAGTTCTTC. Translating it yields CASSRGGIDNEQFF. The chain has TRBV6-1 and TRBJ2-1; possible D gene TRBD2, 6 bases. Trimming removed 5 bases from V and 5 bases from J, with 13 bases in between. The germline V gene has CDR1 MNHNS and CDR2 SASEGT. CDR3 length equals 14 residues.

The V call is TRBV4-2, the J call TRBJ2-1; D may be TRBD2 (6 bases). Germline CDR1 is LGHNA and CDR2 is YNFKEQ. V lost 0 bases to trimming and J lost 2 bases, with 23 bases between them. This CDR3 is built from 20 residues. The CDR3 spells CASSQDVGAVTSRPYNEQFF. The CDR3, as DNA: TGTGCCAGCAGCCAAGACGTCGGGGCGGTGACTAGTAGGCCCTACAATGAGCAGTTCTTC.

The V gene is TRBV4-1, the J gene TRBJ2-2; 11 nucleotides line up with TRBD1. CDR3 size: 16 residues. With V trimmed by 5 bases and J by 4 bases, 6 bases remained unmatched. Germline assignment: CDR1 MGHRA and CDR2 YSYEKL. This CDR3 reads CASSRTGGRITGELFF. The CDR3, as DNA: TGCGCCAGCAGCAGGACAGGGGGCCGTATCACCGGGGAGCTGTTTTTT.

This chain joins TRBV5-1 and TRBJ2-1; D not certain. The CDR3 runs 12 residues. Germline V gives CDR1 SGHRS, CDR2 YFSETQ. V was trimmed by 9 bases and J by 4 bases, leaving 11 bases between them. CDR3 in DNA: TGCGCCACCCATCTAACGTACAATGAGCAGTTCTTC. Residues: CATHLTYNEQFF.

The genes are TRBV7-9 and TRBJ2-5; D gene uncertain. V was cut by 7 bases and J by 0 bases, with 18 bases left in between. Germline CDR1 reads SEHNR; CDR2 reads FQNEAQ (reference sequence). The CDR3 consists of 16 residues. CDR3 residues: CASIPSPPRNQETQYF. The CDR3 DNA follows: TGTGCCAGCATCCCATCCCCCCCACGAAACCAAGAGACCCAGTACTTC.

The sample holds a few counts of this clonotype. The CDR3 region has the DNA TGTGCCAGTGGACAGGGGGCGTACTACGAGCAGTACTTC. Translated, it gives CASGQGAYYEQYF. The chain joins TRBV13 to TRBJ2-7; 11 nucleotides line up with TRBD1. The germline V gene has CDR1 PRHDT and CDR2 FYEKMQ (reference sequence). This CDR3 has 13 residues. The V and J ends lost 9 bases and 3 bases, in that order; junction bases with no gene match: 4.

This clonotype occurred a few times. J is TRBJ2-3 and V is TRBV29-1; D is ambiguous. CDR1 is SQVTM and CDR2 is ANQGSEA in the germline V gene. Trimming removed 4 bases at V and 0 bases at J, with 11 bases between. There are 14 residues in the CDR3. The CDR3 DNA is TGCAGCGTTGCGCCTCTCCTTAGCACAGATACGCAGTATTTT. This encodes CSVAPLLSTDTQYF.

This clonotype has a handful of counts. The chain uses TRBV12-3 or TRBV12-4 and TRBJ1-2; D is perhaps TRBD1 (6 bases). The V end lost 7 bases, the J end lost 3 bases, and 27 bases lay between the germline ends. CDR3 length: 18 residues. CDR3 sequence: CASTPGPTGAKGDYGYTF. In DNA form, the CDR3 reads TGTGCCAGCACCCCTGGCCCAACGGGGGCAAAGGGCGACTATGGCTACACCTTC.

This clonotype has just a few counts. The CDR3 DNA reads TGTGCCAGTAGTCTGACAGGGGGCGGGAACACTGAAGCTTTCTTT. Protein product: CASSLTGGGNTEAFF. V and J are TRBV19 and TRBJ1-1; 10 positions match TRBD1. Per the germline V gene, CDR1 is LNHDA and CDR2 is SQIVND (reference sequence). This CDR3 has 15 residues. The V segment lost 5 bases and the J segment 1 base; nucleotides outside the gene matches: 4.

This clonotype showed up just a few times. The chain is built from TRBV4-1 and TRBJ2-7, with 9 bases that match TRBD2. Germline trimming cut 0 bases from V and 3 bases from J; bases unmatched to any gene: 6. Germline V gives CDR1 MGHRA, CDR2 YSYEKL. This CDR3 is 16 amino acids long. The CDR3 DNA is TGCGCCAGCAGCCAAGATTCCAGCGGGGGGCTCTACGAGCAGTACTTC. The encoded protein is CASSQDSSGGLYEQYF.

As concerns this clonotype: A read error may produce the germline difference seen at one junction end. The CDR3 is CAISLGDRREQFF. The CDR3 DNA follows: TGTGCCATCAGTTTAGGTGATCGACGGGAGCAGTTCTTC. The chain carries TRBV12-3 or TRBV12-4 and TRBJ2-1; D not certain. This CDR3 is 13 amino acids long.

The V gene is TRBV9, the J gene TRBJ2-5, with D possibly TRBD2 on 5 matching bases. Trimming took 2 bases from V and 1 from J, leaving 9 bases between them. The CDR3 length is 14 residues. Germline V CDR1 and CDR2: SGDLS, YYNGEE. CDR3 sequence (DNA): TGTGCCAGCAGCGTCGGACTGGGCCAAGAGACCCAGTACTTC. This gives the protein CASSVGLGQETQYF.

The CDR3 loop is CASSTRDKTNYGYTF. CDR3 in DNA: TGTGCCAGCAGCACCCGGGACAAAACTAACTATGGCTACACCTTC. V usage is TRBV21-1 and J usage is TRBJ1-2; the tabulated D call, TRBD1, remains unverified against the DNA. TRBV21-1 has pseudogene status. The CDR3 totals 15 residues.

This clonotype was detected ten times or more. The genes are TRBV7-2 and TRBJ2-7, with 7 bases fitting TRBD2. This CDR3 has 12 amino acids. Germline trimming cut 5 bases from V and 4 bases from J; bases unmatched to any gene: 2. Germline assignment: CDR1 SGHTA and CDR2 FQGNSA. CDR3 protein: CASSISGYEQYF. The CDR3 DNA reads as TGTGCCAGCAGCATTAGCGGGTACGAGCAGTACTTC. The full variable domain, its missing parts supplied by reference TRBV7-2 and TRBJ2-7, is GAGVSQSPSNKVTEKGKDVELRCDPISGHTALYWYRQSLGQGLEFLIYFQGNSAPDKSGLPSDRFSAERTGGSVSTLTIQRTQQEDSAVYLCASSISGYEQYFGPGTRLTVT.

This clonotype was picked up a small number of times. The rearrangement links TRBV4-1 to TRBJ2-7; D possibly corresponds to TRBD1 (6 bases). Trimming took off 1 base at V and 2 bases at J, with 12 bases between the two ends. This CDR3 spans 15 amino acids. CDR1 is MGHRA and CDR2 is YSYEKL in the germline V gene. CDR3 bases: TGCGCCAGCAGCCAAGGTGGGGCAGGGGCCTACGAGCAGTACTTC. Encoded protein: CASSQGGAGAYEQYF.

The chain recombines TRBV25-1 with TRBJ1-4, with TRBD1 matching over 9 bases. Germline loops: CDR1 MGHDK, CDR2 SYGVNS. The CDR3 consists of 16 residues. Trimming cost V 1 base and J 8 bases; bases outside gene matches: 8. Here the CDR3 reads CASSESRTGGEEKLFF. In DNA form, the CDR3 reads TGTGCCAGCAGTGAATCCCGAACAGGGGGCGAAGAAAAACTGTTTTTT.

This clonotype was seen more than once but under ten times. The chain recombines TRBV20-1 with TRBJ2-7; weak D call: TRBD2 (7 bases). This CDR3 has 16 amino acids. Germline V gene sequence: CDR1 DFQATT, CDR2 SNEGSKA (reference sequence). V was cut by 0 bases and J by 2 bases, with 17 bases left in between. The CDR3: CSARDPVKGGAYEQYF. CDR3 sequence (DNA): TGCAGTGCTAGAGATCCGGTGAAGGGGGGGGCCTACGAGCAGTACTTC.

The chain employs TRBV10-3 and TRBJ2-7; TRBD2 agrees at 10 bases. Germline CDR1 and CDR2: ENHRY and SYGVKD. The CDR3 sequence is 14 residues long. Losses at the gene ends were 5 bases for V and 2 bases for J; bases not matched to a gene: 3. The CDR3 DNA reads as TGTGCCATCAGTACACTAGCGGGGACCTACGAGCAGTACTTC. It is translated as CAISTLAGTYEQYF.

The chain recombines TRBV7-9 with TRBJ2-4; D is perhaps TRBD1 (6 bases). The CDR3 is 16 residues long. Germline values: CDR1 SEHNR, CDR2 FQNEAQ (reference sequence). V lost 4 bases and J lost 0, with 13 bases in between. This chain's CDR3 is CASSSQGERAKNIQYF. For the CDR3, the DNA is TGTGCCAGCAGCTCACAGGGAGAAAGAGCCAAAAACATTCAGTACTTC.

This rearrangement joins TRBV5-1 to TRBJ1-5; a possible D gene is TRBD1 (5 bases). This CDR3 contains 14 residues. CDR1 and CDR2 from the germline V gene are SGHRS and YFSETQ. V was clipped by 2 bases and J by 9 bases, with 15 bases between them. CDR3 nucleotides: TGCGCCAGCAGCTTCGACACGGGGGGTCGGCCCCAGCATTTT. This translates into CASSFDTGGRPQHF.

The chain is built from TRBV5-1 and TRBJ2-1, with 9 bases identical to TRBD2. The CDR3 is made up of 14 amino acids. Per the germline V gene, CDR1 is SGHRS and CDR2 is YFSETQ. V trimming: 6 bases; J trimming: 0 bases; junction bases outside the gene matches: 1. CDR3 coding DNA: TGCGCCAGCATTAGCGGGGGCTCCTACAATGAGCAGTTCTTC. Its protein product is CASISGGSYNEQFF.

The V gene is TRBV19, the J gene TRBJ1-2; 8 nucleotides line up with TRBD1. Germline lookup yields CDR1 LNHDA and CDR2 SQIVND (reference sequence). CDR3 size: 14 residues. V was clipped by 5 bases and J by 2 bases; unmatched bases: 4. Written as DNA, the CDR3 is TGTGCCAGTAGTCTTTGGACAGGGAACTATGGCTACACCTTC. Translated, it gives CASSLWTGNYGYTF.